Listed here are 12 T cell receptor beta chains from one sample, sequenced in a study of blood T cell repertoires in COVID-19. The assay was immunoSEQ multiplex PCR, and TCRdb's table has in-frame clones only and misses some. This sample yields about 66,000 clones, of which around 84% are seen a single time; approximately 7% belongs to the top ten. The sample taken for sequencing was peripheral blood. These receptors were taken from a man aged 50-59 years with active COVID-19.

The chain recombines TRBV4-1 with TRBJ1-1; TRBD1 matches 12 bases. The CDR3 is 16 amino acids. Germline loops: CDR1 MGHRA, CDR2 YSYEKL. V was clipped by 4 bases and J by 8 bases; unmatched bases: 11. The CDR3 DNA is TGCGCCAGCAGCCCGAAACCGGGACAGGGGGCGCGAGAAGCTTTCTTT. Amino acid sequence: CASSPKPGQGAREAFF.

J is TRBJ1-6 and V is TRBV10-2; 7 bases line up with TRBD1. The V gene's germline CDR1 is WSHSY and CDR2 SAAADI. This CDR3 region has 14 residues. V trimming: 6 bases; J trimming: 7 bases; junction bases outside the gene matches: 6. In nucleotides, the CDR3 is TGCGCCAGCAGGGGGACAGTCTTGAATTCACCCCTCCACTTT. It specifies CASRGTVLNSPLHF.

V is TRBV6-6 and J is TRBJ2-5, with D possibly TRBD2 on 5 matching bases. V dropped 4 bases and J dropped 5 bases, with 20 bases sitting between them. There are 16 residues in the CDR3. Germline V gene lookup returns CDR1 MNHNY and CDR2 SVGAGI (reference sequence). The CDR3 DNA reads TGTGCCAGCAGTTCCGCCGGGAATATGGGAGTTGAGACCCAGTACTTC. This translates into CASSSAGNMGVETQYF.

This clone was seen only a few times. This chain uses TRBV18 with TRBJ1-5, with TRBD1 matching over 8 bases. CDR1 KGHSH and CDR2 LQKENI come from the germline V gene. CDR3 length: 15 amino acids. With V trimmed by 2 bases and J by 8 bases, 8 bases remained unmatched. As DNA, the CDR3 is TGTGCCAGCTCACCAGAAGGACAGGGATTAAAGCCCCAGCATTTT. Amino acid sequence: CASSPEGQGLKPQHF.

The chain links TRBV24-1 to TRBJ2-3, with 7 nucleotides matching TRBD1. The CDR3 extends over 16 amino acids. CDR1 and CDR2 from the germline V gene are KGHDR and SFDVKD. With V trimmed by 4 bases and J by 2 bases, 8 bases remained unmatched. The CDR3 loop is CATSDRQGTFTDTQYF. In nucleotides, the CDR3 is TGTGCCACCAGTGACCGACAGGGTACCTTCACAGATACGCAGTATTTT.

This clone was detected a few times. The chain joins TRBV3-1 (or the pseudogene TRBV3-2) to TRBJ2-2, with 9 positions matching TRBD2. Germline CDR1 and CDR2: LGHDT and YNNKEL (reference sequence). V lost 5 bases to trimming and J lost 8 bases; unmatched junction nucleotides: 9. The CDR3 runs to 15 residues. DNA of the CDR3: TGTGCCAGCAGCGGGCTAGCGGGAAGGCGTGGGGAGCTGTTTTTT. It is translated as CASSGLAGRRGELFF.

The J gene is TRBJ1-1, the V gene TRBV10-1; possible D gene TRBD1, 6 bases. Trimming stripped 10 bases from V and 10 bases from J, with 16 bases between. The length of the CDR3 is 11 residues. The V gene's germline CDR1 is WNHNN and CDR2 SYGVQD (reference sequence). The CDR3 DNA reads as TGCGCCACAGGGAGGGGGGGCCTAGCTTTCTTT. Amino acids: CATGRGGLAFF.

This chain joins TRBV14 and TRBJ2-2; D might be TRBD2 (6 bases). CDR3 length: 14 residues. Deletions cut 4 bases from V and 3 bases from J, with 9 bases between. CDR1 SGHDN and CDR2 FVKESK come from the germline V gene. The CDR3 DNA is TGTGCCAGCAGCCTCAGACTAGACACCGGGGAGCTGTTTTTT. It yields the protein CASSLRLDTGELFF.

This clone was seen a single time. This sequence joins TRBV12-3 or TRBV12-4 and TRBJ2-1, with 10 bases identical to TRBD2. The CDR3 contains 13 residues. The V and J ends lost 4 bases and 15 bases, in that order; junction bases with no gene match: 9. The CDR3 sequence is CASSSVLAGGRFF. The CDR3 DNA reads as TGTGCCAGCAGTTCAGTATTAGCGGGAGGTCGGTTCTTC.

Here the CDR3 reads CAWSSLSLQFF. CDR3 in DNA: TGTGCCTGGAGCTCCCTTAGTCTGCAGTTCTTC. The rearrangement uses TRBV30 and TRBJ2-1; D is unresolved. Deletions cut 3 bases from V and 12 bases from J, with 12 bases between. Germline V lookup: CDR1 GTSNPN, CDR2 SVGIG (reference sequence). CDR3 length: 11 amino acids.

The gene calls are TRBV11-2 and TRBJ2-1; TRBD1 agrees at 7 bases. Germline V gene data show CDR1 as SGHAT and CDR2 as FQNNGV. The CDR3 spans 17 residues. Trimming cost V 0 bases and J 3 bases; bases outside gene matches: 8. DNA for the CDR3: TGTGCCAGCAGCTTAGAGCTTTACAGGGGTGGCTACAATGAGCAGTTCTTC. Protein sequence: CASSLELYRGGYNEQFF.

This clone was seen just once. The chain links TRBV7-9 to TRBJ2-3; weak D call: TRBD2 (5 bases). Between the trimmed V and J ends, which lost 0 bases and 3 bases, there was a span of 10 bases. Germline V gene sequence: CDR1 SEHNR, CDR2 FQNEAQ (reference sequence). The CDR3 runs 15 residues. In DNA form, the CDR3 reads TGTGCCAGCAGCTTAGCTTGGACTTTGACAGATACGCAGTATTTT. Translated: CASSLAWTLTDTQYF. The whole variable domain, filled in from reference TRBV7-9 and TRBJ2-3, reads DTGVSQNPRHKITKRGQNVTFRCDPISEHNRLYWYRQTLGQGPEFLTYFQNEAQLEKSRLLSDRFSAERPKGSFSTLEIQRTEQGDSAMYLCASSLAWTLTDTQYFGPGTRLTVL.